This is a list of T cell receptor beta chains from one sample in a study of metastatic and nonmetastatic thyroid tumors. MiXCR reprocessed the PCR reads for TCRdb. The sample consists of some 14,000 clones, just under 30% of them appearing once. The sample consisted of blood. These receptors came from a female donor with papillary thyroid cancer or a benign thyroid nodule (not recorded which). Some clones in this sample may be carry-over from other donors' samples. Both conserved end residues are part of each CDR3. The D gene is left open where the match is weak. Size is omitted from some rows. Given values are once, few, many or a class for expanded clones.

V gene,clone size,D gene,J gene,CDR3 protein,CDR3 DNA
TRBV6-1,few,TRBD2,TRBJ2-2,CASRLAGGPGELFF,TGTGCCAGCAGACTAGCGGGAGGGCCCGGGGAGCTGTTTTTT
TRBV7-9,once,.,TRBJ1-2,CASSLVGGSNYGYTF,TGTGCCAGCAGCTTAGTTGGGGGGAGTAACTATGGCTACACCTTC
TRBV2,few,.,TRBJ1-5,CASSEMVRVQHQHF,TGTGCCAGCAGTGAAATGGTTAGGGTCCAGCACCAACATTTT
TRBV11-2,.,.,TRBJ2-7,CASSPGHAEQYF,TGTGCCAGCAGCCCCGGACACGCCGAGCAGTACTTC
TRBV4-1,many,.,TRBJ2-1,CASSRIQGDEQFF,TGCGCCAGCAGCCGCATACAGGGAGATGAGCAGTTCTTC
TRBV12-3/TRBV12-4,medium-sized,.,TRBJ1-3,CASSFSGNTIYF,TGTGCCAGCAGTTTTTCTGGAAACACCATATATTTT
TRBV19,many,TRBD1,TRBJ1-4,CASAPGGEKLFF,TGTGCCAGTGCCCCAGGGGGTGAAAAACTGTTTTTT
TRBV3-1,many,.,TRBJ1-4,CASSYRTNEKLFF,TGTGCCAGCAGCTACAGGACGAATGAAAAACTGTTTTTT
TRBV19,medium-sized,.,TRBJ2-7,CASRPAAVGSYEQYF,TGTGCCAGTAGACCCGCCGCGGTCGGCTCCTACGAGCAGTACTTC
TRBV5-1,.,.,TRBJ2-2,CASKIHGRGGTGVLFF,TGCGCCAGCAAGATACACGGTAGAGGAGGGACCGGGGTGCTGTTTTTT
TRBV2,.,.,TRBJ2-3,CASQRDRADTQYF,TGTGCCAGCCAACGTGATCGGGCAGATACACAGTATTTT
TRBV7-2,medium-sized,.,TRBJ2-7,CASSMLRSEQYF,TGTGCCAGCAGCATGCTACGGAGCGAGCAGTACTTC
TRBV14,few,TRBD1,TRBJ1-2,CASQKDRGYGYTF,TGTGCCAGTCAAAAGGACAGGGGCTATGGCTACACCTTC
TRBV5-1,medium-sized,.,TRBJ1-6,CASSLVSGGPSPLHF,TGCGCCAGCAGCTTGGTTTCGGGGGGGCCTTCACCCCTCCACTTT
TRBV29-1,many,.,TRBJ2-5,CSVVDRSQETQYF,TGCAGCGTTGTTGACAGGTCCCAGGAGACCCAGTACTTC
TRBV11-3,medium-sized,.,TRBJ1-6,CASSVAVGSYNSPLHF,TGTGCCAGCAGCGTGGCCGTGGGCTCCTATAATTCACCCCTCCACTTT
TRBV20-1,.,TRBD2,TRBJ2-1,CSAWTSGVYNEQFF,TGCAGTGCTTGGACTAGCGGGGTCTACAATGAGCAGTTCTTC
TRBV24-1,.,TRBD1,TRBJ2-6,CATSDTQGAPTNVLTF,TGTGCCACCAGTGATACCCAGGGGGCGCCGACCAACGTCCTGACTTTC
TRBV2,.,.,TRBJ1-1,CASTFDRRDTEAFF,TGTGCCAGCACCTTCGACAGGAGGGACACTGAAGCTTTCTTT
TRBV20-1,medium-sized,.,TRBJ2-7,CSAMDGSYEQYF,TGCAGTGCAATGGACGGGTCCTACGAGCAGTACTTC
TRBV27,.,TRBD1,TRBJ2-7,CASSFGQGKGEQYF,TGTGCCAGCAGTTTCGGACAGGGGAAGGGAGAGCAGTACTTC
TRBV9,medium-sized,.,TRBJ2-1,CASSVGQNSYNEQFF,TGTGCCAGCAGCGTAGGTCAGAATTCCTACAATGAGCAGTTCTTC